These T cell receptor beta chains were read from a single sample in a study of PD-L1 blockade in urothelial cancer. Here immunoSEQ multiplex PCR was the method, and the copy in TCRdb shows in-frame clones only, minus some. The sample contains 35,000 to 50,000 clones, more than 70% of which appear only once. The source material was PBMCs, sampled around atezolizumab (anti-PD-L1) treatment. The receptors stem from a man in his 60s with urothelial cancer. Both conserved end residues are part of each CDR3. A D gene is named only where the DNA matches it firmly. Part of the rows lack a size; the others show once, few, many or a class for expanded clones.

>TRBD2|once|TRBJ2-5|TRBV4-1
TGCGCCAGCAGCCAAGGAGTCGAGCGGGAGGGGGAGACCCAGTACTTC
CASSQGVEREGETQYF
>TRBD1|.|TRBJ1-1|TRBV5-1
TGCGCCAGCAGCTCTTTCTGGGACAGGGGGCCGGGGACTGAAGCTTTCTTT
CASSSFWDRGPGTEAFF
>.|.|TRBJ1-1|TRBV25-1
TGTGCCAGCAGTTTCCGGTGGAGAGCTTTCTTT
CASSFRWRAFF
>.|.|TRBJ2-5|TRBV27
TGTGCCAGCAGTTTATTCAGGGGAGGGGAGACCCAGTACTTC
CASSLFRGGETQYF
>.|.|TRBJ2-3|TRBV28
TGTGCCAGCAGCGGGGTTCCCACAGATACGCAGTATTTT
CASSGVPTDTQYF
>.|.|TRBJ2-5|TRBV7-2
TGTGCCAGCAGCTTAGTGCTAGGAAGGGAGACCCAGTACTTC
CASSLVLGRETQYF
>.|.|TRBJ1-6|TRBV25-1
TGTGCCAGCAGTGAAAGTGGCGGGTTCGGTTCACCCCTCCACTTT
CASSESGGFGSPLHF
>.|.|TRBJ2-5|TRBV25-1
TGTGCCAGCAGTGTCCGGGACCAAGAGACCCAGTACTTC
CASSVRDQETQYF
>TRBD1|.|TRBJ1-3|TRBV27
TGTGCCAGCAGTTGGGACAGGGGAATCCCTGGAAACACCATATATTTT
CASSWDRGIPGNTIYF
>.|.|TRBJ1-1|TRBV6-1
TGTGCCAGCAGTGCTGGGCGGGGGACTGAAGCTTTCTTT
CASSAGRGTEAFF
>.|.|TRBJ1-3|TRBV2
TGTGCCAGCAGCCAGGATTCTGGAAACACCATATATTTT
CASSQDSGNTIYF
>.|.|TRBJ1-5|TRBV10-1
TGCGCCAGCAGTGATCGGGAACGCATAAGCAATCAGCCCCAGCATTTT
CASSDRERISNQPQHF
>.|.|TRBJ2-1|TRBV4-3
TGCGCCAGCAAGGAGGATAGAGGTTACAATGAGCAGTTCTTC
CASKEDRGYNEQFF
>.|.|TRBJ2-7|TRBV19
TGTGCCAGTATGTCCCAGGCCTCTGGGTACGAGCAGTACTTC
CASMSQASGYEQYF
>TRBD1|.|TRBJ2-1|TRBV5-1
TGCGCCAGCAGCACTCTACAGGGGGTCTCGGGTGAGCAGTTCTTC
CASSTLQGVSGEQFF
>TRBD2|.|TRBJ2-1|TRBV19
TGTGCCAGTAGTGCTGCGACTAGCCGCAACAATGAGCAGTTCTTC
CASSAATSRNNEQFF
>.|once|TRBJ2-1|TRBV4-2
TGTGCCAGCAGCCAATGGACTTATAACAATGAGCAGTTCTTC
CASSQWTYNNEQFF
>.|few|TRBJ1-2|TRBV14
TGTGCCAGCAGCCAAGCCTACAGCCTTAAGGGCTACACCTTC
CASSQAYSLKGYTF
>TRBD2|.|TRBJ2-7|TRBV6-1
TGTGCCAGCAGGACGGGGGGGTACGAGCAGTACTTC
CASRTGGYEQYF
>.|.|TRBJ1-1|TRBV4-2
TGTGCCAGCAGCCAAGACCGGGGACAACCTGAAGCTTTCTTT
CASSQDRGQPEAFF
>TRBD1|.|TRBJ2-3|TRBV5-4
TGTGCCAGCAGCTTTGGACAGGGGAGATCGGCAGATACGCAGTATTTT
CASSFGQGRSADTQYF
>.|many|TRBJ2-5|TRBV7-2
TGTGCCAGCAGCTTAGCCCGCCAAGAGACCCAGTACTTC
CASSLARQETQYF
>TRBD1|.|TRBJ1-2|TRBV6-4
TGTGCCAGCAGCCCGGGACAGGGAGGCTATGGCTACACCTTC
CASSPGQGGYGYTF
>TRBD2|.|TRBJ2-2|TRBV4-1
TGCGCCAGCAGCCAAGCGGGAGGGAGCGCCGGGGAGCTGTTTTTT
CASSQAGGSAGELFF
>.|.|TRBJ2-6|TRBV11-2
TGTGCCAGCAGCTTATATTACTCGGGCTCTGGGGCCAACGTCCTGACTTTC
CASSLYYSGSGANVLTF
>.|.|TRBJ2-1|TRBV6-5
TGTGCCAGCAGTTACTCGGGGGGTGAGCAGTTCTTC
CASSYSGGEQFF
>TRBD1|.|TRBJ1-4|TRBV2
TGTGCCAGCAGCGTGGGGACAGTCGAAAAACTGTTTTTT
CASSVGTVEKLFF
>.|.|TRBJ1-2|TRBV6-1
TGTGCCAGCAGTGATAGGCCAGGGGATAACTATGGCTACACCTTC
CASSDRPGDNYGYTF
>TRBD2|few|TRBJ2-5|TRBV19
TGTGCCAGTAGTATACGGGTACTAGCGGGAGCTGAGACCCAGTACTTC
CASSIRVLAGAETQYF
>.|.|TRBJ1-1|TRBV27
TGTGCCAGCAGTCTACAAGGGGCGGGAAACACTGAAGCTTTCTTT
CASSLQGAGNTEAFF
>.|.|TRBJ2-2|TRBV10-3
TGTGCCATCAGTGGACTCGGCAGCACCGGGGAGCTGTTTTTT
CAISGLGSTGELFF
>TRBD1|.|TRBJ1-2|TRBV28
TGTGCCAGCAGTCGTGGACAGGGAACCTATGGCTACACCTTC
CASSRGQGTYGYTF
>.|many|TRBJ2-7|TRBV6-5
TGTGCCAGCAGTTCCGGGACAAACAACCCGTACGAGCAGTACTTC
CASSSGTNNPYEQYF
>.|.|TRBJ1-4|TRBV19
TGTGCCAGTAGTATGGCGGGGGTAAGAGAAAAACTGTTTTTT
CASSMAGVREKLFF
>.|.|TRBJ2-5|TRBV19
TGTGCCAGTAGTAACCGGGTAAGGGAGGAGACCCAGTACTTC
CASSNRVREETQYF
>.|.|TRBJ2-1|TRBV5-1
TGCGCCAGCAGCTTGGTAGGACAATCCTACAATGAGCAGTTCTTC
CASSLVGQSYNEQFF
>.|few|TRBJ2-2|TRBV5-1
TGCGCCAGCAGCTTGGGGGCCACCGCGAACACCGGGGAGCTGTTTTTT
CASSLGATANTGELFF
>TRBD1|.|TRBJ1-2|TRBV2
TGTGCACTAGACAGGGGCGCTAACTATGGCTACACCTTC
CALDRGANYGYTF
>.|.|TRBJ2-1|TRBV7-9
TGTGCCAGCAGCTTAGCTAGCGTGGCCTACAATGAGCAGTTCTTC
CASSLASVAYNEQFF
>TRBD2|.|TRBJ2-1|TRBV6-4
TGTGCCAGCATGCAACCAGAAACTAGCGGTAACAATGAGCAGTTCTTC
CASMQPETSGNNEQFF
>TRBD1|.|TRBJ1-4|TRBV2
TGTGCCAGTCTTGACAGGGGGGGAGAAAAACTGTTTTTT
CASLDRGGEKLFF
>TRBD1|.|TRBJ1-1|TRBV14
TGTGCCAGCAGCCAAGGGGGACAGGGGCTACGTACTGAAGCTTTCTTT
CASSQGGQGLRTEAFF
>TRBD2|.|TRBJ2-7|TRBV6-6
TGTGCCAGCAGATTAGCGGGGGACCGCTCCTACGAGCAGTACTTC
CASRLAGDRSYEQYF
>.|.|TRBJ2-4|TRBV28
TGTGCCAGCAGTTCTCTAAACATTCAGTACTTC
CASSSLNIQYF
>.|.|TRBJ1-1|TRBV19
TGTGCCAGTAGTTCCCGCGGAAACAGGCCGAACACTGAAGCTTTCTTT
CASSSRGNRPNTEAFF
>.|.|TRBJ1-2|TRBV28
TGTGCCAGCAGTTTAAGGGTTGGAGGGGCGGGCGGCTACACCTTC
CASSLRVGGAGGYTF
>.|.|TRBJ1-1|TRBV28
TGTGCCAGCGGAAGAGTGGGGCTGAACACTGAAGCTTTCTTT
CASGRVGLNTEAFF
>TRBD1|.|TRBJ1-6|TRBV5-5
TGTGCCAGCAGCTTACCGACAGGGACGGCCTCACCCCTCCACTTT
CASSLPTGTASPLHF
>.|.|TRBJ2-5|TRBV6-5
TGTGCCAGCAGTCACTTACAAGAGACCCAGTACTTC
CASSHLQETQYF
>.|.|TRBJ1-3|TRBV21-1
TGTGCCAGCAGCCTGACAGTTGGCGGCTTAAGCTCTGGAAACACCGTATATTTT
CASSLTVGGLSSGNTVYF
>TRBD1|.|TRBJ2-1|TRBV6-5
TGTGCCAGCAGTAACTTTGGACAGGGGGCGAGCAATGAGCAGTTCTTC
CASSNFGQGASNEQFF
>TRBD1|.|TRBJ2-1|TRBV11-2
TGTGCCAGCAGCGCAAGGACAGGGTTGGAAAATGAGCAGTTCTTC
CASSARTGLENEQFF